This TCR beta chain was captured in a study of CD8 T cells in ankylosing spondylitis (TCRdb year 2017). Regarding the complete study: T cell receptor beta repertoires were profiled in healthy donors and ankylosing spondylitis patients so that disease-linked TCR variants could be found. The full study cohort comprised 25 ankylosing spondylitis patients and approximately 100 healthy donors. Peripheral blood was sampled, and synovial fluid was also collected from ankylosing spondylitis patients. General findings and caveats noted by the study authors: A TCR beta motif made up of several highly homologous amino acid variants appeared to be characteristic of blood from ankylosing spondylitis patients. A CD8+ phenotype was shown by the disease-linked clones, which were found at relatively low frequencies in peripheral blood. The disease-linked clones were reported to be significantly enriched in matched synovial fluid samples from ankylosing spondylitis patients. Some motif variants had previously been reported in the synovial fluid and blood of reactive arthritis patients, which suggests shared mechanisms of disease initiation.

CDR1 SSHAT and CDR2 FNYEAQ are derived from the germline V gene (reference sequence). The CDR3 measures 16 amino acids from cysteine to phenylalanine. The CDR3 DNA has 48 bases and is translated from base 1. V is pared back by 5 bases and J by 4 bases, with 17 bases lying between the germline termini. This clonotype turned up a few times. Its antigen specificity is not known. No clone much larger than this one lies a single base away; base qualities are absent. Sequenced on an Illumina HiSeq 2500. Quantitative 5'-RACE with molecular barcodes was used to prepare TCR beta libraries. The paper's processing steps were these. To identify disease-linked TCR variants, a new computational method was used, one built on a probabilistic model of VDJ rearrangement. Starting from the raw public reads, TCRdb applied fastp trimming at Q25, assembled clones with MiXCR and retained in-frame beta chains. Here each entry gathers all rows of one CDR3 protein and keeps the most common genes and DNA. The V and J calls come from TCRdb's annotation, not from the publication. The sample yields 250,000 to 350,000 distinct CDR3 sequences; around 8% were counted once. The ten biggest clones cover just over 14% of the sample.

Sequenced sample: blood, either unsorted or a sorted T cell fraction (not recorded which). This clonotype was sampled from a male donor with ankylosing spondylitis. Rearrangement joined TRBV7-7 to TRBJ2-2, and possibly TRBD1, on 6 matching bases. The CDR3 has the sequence CASSPWTVQGTGELFF. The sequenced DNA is TGTGCCAGCAGCCCATGGACAGTTCAAGGCACCGGGGAGCTGTTTTTT.